The 4 T cell receptor beta chains listed next were all sequenced from one sample in a study of radiotherapy plus CTLA-4 blockade in lung cancer. The repertoire was sequenced with immunoSEQ multiplex PCR; TCRdb's copy has only in-frame clones and lacks some. The sample has tens of thousands of clones; 85% to 90% are singletons. Sequences were derived from peripheral blood, sampled from a patient treated with radiotherapy plus ipilimumab. These receptors all stem from a human donor with non-small cell lung cancer that progressed on radiotherapy plus ipilimumab.

The gene calls are TRBV9 and TRBJ2-4; 7 bases line up with TRBD2. Germline loops: CDR1 SGDLS, CDR2 YYNGEE. This CDR3 spans 15 amino acids. Trimming at V came to 0 bases and at J to 7 bases, leaving 7 bases not matched to a gene. For the CDR3, the DNA is TGTGCCAGCAGCGTAGGGGAGGGGTATTTGAACATTCAGTACTTC. Translating gives CASSVGEGYLNIQYF.

The chain links TRBV13 to TRBJ2-7, with 7 bases lining up with TRBD1. Germline trimming cut 0 bases from V and 2 bases from J; bases unmatched to any gene: 16. Germline lookup yields CDR1 PRHDT and CDR2 FYEKMQ (reference sequence). The CDR3 contains 19 residues. The CDR3 loop reads CASSLGGGTVTIGAYEQYF. As DNA, the CDR3 is TGTGCCAGCAGCTTAGGAGGTGGGACAGTCACCATAGGGGCCTACGAGCAGTACTTC.

The rearrangement uses TRBV5-1 and TRBJ1-5, with D perhaps matching TRBD1 (5 bases). V was pared by 0 bases and J by 5 bases, with 12 bases between. Germline CDR1 and CDR2: SGHRS and YFSETQ. The CDR3 extends over 15 amino acids. The CDR3 spells CASSLGDSSYQPQHF. The CDR3 DNA reads TGCGCCAGCAGCTTGGGCGACAGCTCCTATCAGCCCCAGCATTTT.

This chain uses TRBV18 with TRBJ2-3, with D hard to call. CDR1 KGHSH and CDR2 LQKENI come from the germline V gene. This CDR3 comprises 16 residues. V shed 2 bases and J shed 2 bases, with 14 bases lying between them. CDR3 sequence reads: CASSPVNSPLTDTQYF. CDR3 DNA sequence: TGTGCCAGCTCACCAGTCAACTCCCCACTCACAGATACGCAGTATTTT.